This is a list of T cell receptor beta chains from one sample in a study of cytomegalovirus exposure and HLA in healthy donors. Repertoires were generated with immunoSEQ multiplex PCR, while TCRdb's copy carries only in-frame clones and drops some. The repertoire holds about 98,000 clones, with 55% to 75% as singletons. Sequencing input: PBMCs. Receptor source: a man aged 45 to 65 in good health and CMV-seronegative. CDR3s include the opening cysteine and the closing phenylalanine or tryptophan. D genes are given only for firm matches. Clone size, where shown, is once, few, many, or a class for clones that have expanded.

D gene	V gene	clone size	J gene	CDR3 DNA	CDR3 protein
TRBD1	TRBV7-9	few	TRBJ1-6	TGTGCCAGCAGCCGAGCGCTTTTAGGTGACAGGGCTCATTCACCCCTCCACTTT	CASSRALLGDRAHSPLHF
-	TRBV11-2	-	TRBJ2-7	TGTGCCAGCACCCCACAGCCTCCTACGCAGTACTTC	CASTPQPPTQYF
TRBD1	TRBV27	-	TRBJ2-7	TGTGCCAGCAGTCGACCCGGACAGGGTATGTACTTC	CASSRPGQGMYF
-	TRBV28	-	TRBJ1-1	TGTGCCAGCAGTTTTACCCTCCGTACTGAGGCTTTCTTT	CASSFTLRTEAFF
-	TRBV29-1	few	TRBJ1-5	TGCAGCGCAACCATTGGATCCAGGGCTCAGCCCCAGCATTTT	CSATIGSRAQPQHF
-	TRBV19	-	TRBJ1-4	TGTGCCAGTAGTACCAGGGGAAGTGAAAAACTGTTTTTT	CASSTRGSEKLFF
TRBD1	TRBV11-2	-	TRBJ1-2	TGTGCCAGCAGCTTAGTCGGTGGGACAGGAACTGCGGGCTACACCTTC	CASSLVGGTGTAGYTF
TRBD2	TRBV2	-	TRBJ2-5	TGTGCCAGCAGTGAATCTAGCGGGGGCCCAGGGACCCAGTACTTC	CASSESSGGPGTQYF
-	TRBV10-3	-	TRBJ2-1	TGTGCCACCCGCCTTTCTGAGGGTGAGCAGTTCTTC	CATRLSEGEQFF
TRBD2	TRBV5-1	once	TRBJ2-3	TGCGCCAGCAGCTTGCCGCGGGGGGATACGCAGTATTTT	CASSLPRGDTQYF
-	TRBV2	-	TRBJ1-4	TGTGCCAGCAGACGAACAGAGCCTAATGAAAAACTGTTTTTT	CASRRTEPNEKLFF
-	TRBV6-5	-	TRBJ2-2	TGTGCCAGCAGTTACCCCCCGGCCGGGGAGCTGTTTTTT	CASSYPPAGELFF
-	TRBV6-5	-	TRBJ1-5	TGTGCCAGCAGATTGGGCGAGGGCAGCAATCAGCCCCAGCATTTT	CASRLGEGSNQPQHF
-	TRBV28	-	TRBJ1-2	TGTGCCAGCAGTTTAACAGACTATGGCTACACCTTC	CASSLTDYGYTF
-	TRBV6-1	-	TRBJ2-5	TGTGCCAGCAGTGAGCAGAGGAAGCAAGAGACCCAGTACTTC	CASSEQRKQETQYF
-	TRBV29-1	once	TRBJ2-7	TGCAGCGTAAAACAGGGTGGAGGCTACGAGCAGTACTTC	CSVKQGGGYEQYF
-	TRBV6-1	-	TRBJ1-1	TGTGCCAGCAGTTCCCGAAAATCAGGGAACACTGAAGCTTTCTTT	CASSSRKSGNTEAFF
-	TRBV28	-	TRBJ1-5	TGTGCCACCACATCCTTCTACACCGGAGGTCAGCCCCAGCATTTT	CATTSFYTGGQPQHF
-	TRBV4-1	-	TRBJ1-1	TGCGCCAGCAGCCAAGAAGGAGGGAACACTGAAGCTTTCTTT	CASSQEGGNTEAFF
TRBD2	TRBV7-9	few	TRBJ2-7	TGTGCCAGCAGCGGGGGGGGATGGGGCTACGAGCAGTACTTC	CASSGGGWGYEQYF
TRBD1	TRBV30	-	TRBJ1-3	TGTGCCTGGGGGACAGGGTCTTCCGGAAACACCATATATTTT	CAWGTGSSGNTIYF
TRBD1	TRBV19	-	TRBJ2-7	TGTGCCAGTAGTACCCGGGACAGGGTGGCCGAGCAGTACTTC	CASSTRDRVAEQYF
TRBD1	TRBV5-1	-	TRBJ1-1	TGCGCCAGCAGAGGACAGGGGGGAAACACTGAGGCTTTCTTT	CASRGQGGNTEAFF
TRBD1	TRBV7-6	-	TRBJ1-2	TGTGCCAGCAGCTTCGGACAGGTGCGGTGCTATGGCTACACCTTC	CASSFGQVRCYGYTF
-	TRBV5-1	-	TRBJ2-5	TGCGCCAGCAGCTTGGACGAGACTTGGCACTTC	CASSLDETWHF
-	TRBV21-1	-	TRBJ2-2	TGTGCCAGCACCGGGACTTACATGGCGGCCGGGGAGCTGTTTTTT	CASTGTYMAAGELFF
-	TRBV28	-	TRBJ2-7	TGTGCCAGCAGTCTCGAGGGGGGGCGAGGCCACGAGCAGTACTTC	CASSLEGGRGHEQYF
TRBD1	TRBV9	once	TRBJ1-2	TGTGCCAGCAGCCCCGACAGGGAATATGGCTACACCTTC	CASSPDREYGYTF
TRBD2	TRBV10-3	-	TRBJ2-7	TGTGCCATCAGTGAGCTCCAGCGGGGGGTACCCTATGAGCAGTACTTC	CAISELQRGVPYEQYF
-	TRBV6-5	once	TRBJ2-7	TGTGCCAGCAGTTACTCCCCCCGCGCTTACGAGCAGTACTTC	CASSYSPRAYEQYF
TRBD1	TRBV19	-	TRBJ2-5	TGTGCCAGTAGTATAGGTCAGGGGGCTCGAGAGACCCAGTACTTC	CASSIGQGARETQYF
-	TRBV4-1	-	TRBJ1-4	TGCGCCAGCAGCCAAGAAGGGAGTTTAGGCGAAAAACTGTTTTTT	CASSQEGSLGEKLFF
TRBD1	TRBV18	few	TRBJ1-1	TGTGCCAGCTCGCCTCGACAGGGCGCCGCTGAAGCTTTCTTT	CASSPRQGAAEAFF
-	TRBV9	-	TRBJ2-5	TGTGCCAGCAGCGTAGGCGGGGCTGAAGAGACCCAGTACTTC	CASSVGGAEETQYF
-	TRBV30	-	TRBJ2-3	TGTGCCTGGAGTGTTGGAGGGGGCCGAGGAGATACGCAGTATTTT	CAWSVGGGRGDTQYF
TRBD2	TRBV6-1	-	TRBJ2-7	TGTGCCAGCAGTGAGCCGGGACTACTTACCTACGAGCAGTACTTC	CASSEPGLLTYEQYF
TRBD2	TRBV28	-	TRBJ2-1	TGTGCCAGCCTTCTAGCGGGGCCCTACAATGAGCAGTTCTTC	CASLLAGPYNEQFF
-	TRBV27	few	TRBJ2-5	TGTGCCAGCAGTTGGGGACACCCCGTCTCGGAAGAGACCCAGTACTTC	CASSWGHPVSEETQYF
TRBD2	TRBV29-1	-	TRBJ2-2	TGCAGCGTTGAGAGGACTAGCGGCACCGGGGAGCTGTTTTTT	CSVERTSGTGELFF